The 16 T cell receptor beta chains below were found in one sample sequenced in a study of blood T cell repertoires in COVID-19. Only in-frame clones appear in the TCRdb table, and some are missing; sequencing was by immunoSEQ multiplex PCR. The sample records fewer than 300,000 clones, 90% being singletons. Sequencing used PBMCs or T cells enriched from blood (not recorded which). The receptors were sampled from a woman in her 30s who had recovered from COVID-19.

The chain has TRBV7-2 and TRBJ1-1, with no clear D. V was shortened by 1 base and J by 7 bases, with 16 bases between the two germline ends. CDR1 and CDR2 from the germline V gene are SGHTA and FQGNSA. This CDR3 contains 15 residues. In nucleotides, the CDR3 is TGTGCCAGCAGCTTAGTGTTTTCGGGGTTTGGTGAAGCTTTCTTT. Translation: CASSLVFSGFGEAFF.

The genes are TRBV30 and TRBJ1-2; 9 bases are shared with TRBD1. The trim removed 4 bases at V and 8 bases at J, leaving 14 bases unmatched. From germline, CDR1 is GTSNPN and CDR2 SVGIG (reference sequence). The CDR3 loop spans 15 amino acids. The CDR3, as DNA: TGTGCCTGGACTTATTGGACAGGGGACTTGAGAGGCTACACCTTC. Translating gives CAWTYWTGDLRGYTF.

The chain links TRBV28 to TRBJ1-4; a possible D gene is TRBD1 (5 bases). Germline-derived CDR1 and CDR2 are MDHEN and SYDVKM. CDR3 length: 15 residues. Deletions cut 5 bases from V and 0 bases from J, with 10 bases between. CDR3 region: CASSPDSATNEKLFF. In DNA form, the CDR3 reads TGTGCCAGCAGTCCAGACAGTGCAACTAATGAAAAACTGTTTTTT.

The V gene is TRBV9, the J gene TRBJ2-7; unclear D gene. The germline gives CDR1 SGDLS, CDR2 YYNGEE. The germline V and J ends were trimmed by 6 bases and 5 bases, with 15 bases remaining between them. This CDR3 is built from 13 residues. CDR3 sequence reads: CASTSLYEDEQYF. As DNA, the CDR3 is TGTGCCAGCACCTCTTTGTATGAGGACGAGCAGTACTTC.

This chain links TRBV2 with TRBJ1-4; the D is unclear. The CDR3 spans 14 residues. The germline V gene has CDR1 SNHLY and CDR2 FYNNEI. The V end lost 4 bases, the J end lost 2 bases, and 8 bases lay between the germline ends. CDR3 loop: CASSVTSTNEKLFF. The CDR3 nucleotides are TGTGCCAGCAGTGTTACATCCACTAATGAAAAACTGTTTTTT.

V usage is TRBV7-3 and J usage is TRBJ2-1; 10 nucleotides line up with TRBD2. The CDR3 has 14 residues. The V gene's germline CDR1 is SGHTA and CDR2 FQGTGA. J gave up 6 bases and V 5 bases, and 4 bases lay outside the gene matches. The CDR3 bases are TGTGCCAGCAGCCCAGCGGGAGGGCCCAATGAGCAGTTCTTC. Translating gives CASSPAGGPNEQFF.

The chain couples TRBV18 to TRBJ1-6; D gene ambiguous. V lost 2 bases to trimming and J lost 7 bases, with 15 bases between them. The CDR3 consists of 16 residues. Per the germline V gene, CDR1 is KGHSH and CDR2 is LQKENI. The CDR3 loop is CASSPDGEGINSPLHF. The CDR3 nucleotides read TGTGCCAGCTCACCAGACGGGGAGGGCATAAATTCACCCCTCCACTTT.

Of note for this clone: The same CDR3 arises from other DNA sequences in this sample as well. This chain links TRBV30 with TRBJ2-1, with D uncertain. The CDR3 covers 11 residues. Between the trimmed V and J ends, which lost 0 bases and 6 bases, there was a span of 3 bases. Per germline, CDR1 GTSNPN and CDR2 SVGIG (reference sequence). The CDR3 loop reads CAWSVANEQFF. The DNA for the CDR3 is TGTGCCTGGAGTGTGGCCAATGAGCAGTTCTTC.

The rearrangement uses TRBV30 and TRBJ2-3; 9 bases are a match to TRBD2. The trim removed 5 bases at V and 2 bases at J, leaving 5 bases unmatched. The germline gives CDR1 GTSNPN, CDR2 SVGIG (reference sequence). The CDR3 extends over 14 amino acids. The CDR3 region is CAWGPSGTTDTQYF. The CDR3 DNA is TGTGCCTGGGGTCCTAGCGGGACCACAGATACGCAGTATTTT.

The chain uses TRBV6-5 and TRBJ2-2; the match to TRBD2 covers 9 bases. The junction had 5 bases not matched to a gene; V was cut back by 6 bases and J by 6 bases. The CDR3 length is 14 residues. The germline V gene encodes CDR1 MNHEY and CDR2 SVGAGI. CDR3 bases: TGTGCCAGCAGACCGGGACTAGCTCCCGGGGAGCTGTTTTTT. The encoded protein is CASRPGLAPGELFF.

This sequence joins TRBV30 and TRBJ1-3, with unresolved D. V was clipped by 2 bases and J by 0 bases, with 14 bases between them. CDR1 GTSNPN and CDR2 SVGIG come from the germline V gene (reference sequence). This CDR3 region has 16 residues. Here the CDR3 reads CAWSSVFTGSGNTIYF. CDR3 coding DNA: TGTGCCTGGAGTTCCGTTTTTACGGGCTCTGGAAACACCATATATTTT.

The chain couples TRBV6-1 to TRBJ2-1; maybe TRBD1 (6 bases). The V end lost 1 base, the J end lost 4 bases, and 11 bases lay between the germline ends. Germline CDR1 reads MNHNS; CDR2 reads SASEGT. The CDR3 has 15 amino acids. The CDR3: CASSEGQATYNEQFF. The CDR3 nucleotides are TGTGCCAGCAGTGAAGGACAGGCCACATACAATGAGCAGTTCTTC.

The chain carries TRBV18 and TRBJ1-2, with TRBD1 identical over 7 bases. Germline V gives CDR1 KGHSH, CDR2 LQKENI. V shed 5 bases and J 5 bases; nucleotides not matched to a gene: 11. CDR3 length: 15 amino acids. CDR3 DNA sequence: TGTGCCAGCTCATCTCTCCGAACAGGGGCATATGGCTACACCTTC. This sequence encodes CASSSLRTGAYGYTF.

The J gene is TRBJ1-4, the V gene TRBV28; D perhaps matches TRBD1 (6 bases). The germline V and J ends were trimmed by 5 bases and 4 bases, with 14 bases remaining between them. There are 15 residues in the CDR3. Germline CDR1 and CDR2: MDHEN and SYDVKM. The CDR3 here is CASSKRTAINEKLFF. For the CDR3, the DNA is TGTGCCAGCAGTAAACGGACAGCCATTAATGAAAAACTGTTTTTT.

This chain uses TRBV11-3 with TRBJ1-3, with no clear D. The CDR3 covers 14 residues. The germline CDR1 and CDR2 sequences are SGHNT and YENEEA. Trimming cost V 1 base and J 4 bases, with 8 bases left between them. The CDR3 DNA is TGTGCCAGCAGCTTAGGAGGAGGGGGAAACACCATATATTTT. It yields the protein CASSLGGGGNTIYF.

The chain carries TRBV24-1 and TRBJ2-3, with unresolved D. The CDR3 has 14 amino acids. The ends were cut back, 4 bases at V and 1 base at J, with 8 bases in the middle. CDR1 and CDR2 from the germline V gene are KGHDR and SFDVKD. CDR3 region: CATSDFQGTDTQYF. The CDR3, as DNA: TGTGCCACCAGTGACTTTCAGGGCACAGATACGCAGTATTTT.